Listed below are T cell receptor beta chains from one sample, sequenced in a study of response to subunit inactivated influenza vaccine. TCRdb reprocessed the RT-PCR reads with MiXCR, giving one entry per CDR3 protein. The table lists hundreds of thousands of distinct CDR3 sequences, approximately 17% of them singletons. This material consisted of PBMCs from blood, taken about 5 days after vaccination. These receptors all stem from a man aged 50 to 59 who received an inactivated influenza vaccine. The CDR3 runs from the conserved cysteine through the conserved F or W. A D gene is named only where the DNA matches it firmly. Where a row states a size, it is once, few, many or the class of an expanded clone; other rows omit it.

14 TRBJ2-1 TRBV6-2/TRBV6-3 . . CASGPRQVYNEQFF TGTGCCAGCGGCCCCCGGCAGGTGTACAATGAGCAGTTCTTC
14 TRBJ2-3 TRBV5-1 TRBD1 many CASSLGTGVDTQYF TGCGCCAGCAGCTTAGGGACAGGGGTGGATACGCAGTATTTT
16 TRBJ1-3 TRBV6-5 . . CASSYDRTASGNTIYF TGTGCCAGCAGTTATGACCGGACAGCCTCTGGAAACACCATATATTTT
14 TRBJ2-7 TRBV12-3/TRBV12-4 TRBD2 many CASSPTSGVYEQYF TGTGCCAGCAGTCCCACTAGCGGGGTCTACGAGCAGTACTTC
18 TRBJ2-2 TRBV9 TRBD2 . CASSPRLAGVGNTGELFF TGTGCCAGCAGCCCTCGACTAGCGGGAGTCGGTAACACCGGGGAGCTGTTTTTT
14 TRBJ1-5 TRBV7-9 . . CASSLGSFNQLQHF TGTGCCAGCAGCTTAGGTTCGTTCAATCAGCTCCAGCATTTT
16 TRBJ2-5 TRBV28 TRBD2 . CASSLRGGGLPETQYF TGTGCCAGCAGCTTACGAGGCGGGGGGCTCCCCGAGACCCAGTACTTC
15 TRBJ1-4 TRBV10-3 TRBD1 few CAISESGQINEKLFF TGTGCCATCAGTGAGTCGGGACAGATTAATGAAAAACTGTTTTTT
19 TRBJ2-2 TRBV4-3 . . CASSQGFPGGGPNTGELFF TGCGCCAGCAGCCAAGGATTCCCAGGGGGAGGGCCAAACACCGGGGAGCTGTTTTTT
15 TRBJ2-3 TRBV10-3 TRBD1 many CAIRLDRSSTDTQYF TGTGCCATCAGGTTGGACAGGTCTAGCACAGATACGCAGTATTTT
13 TRBJ2-7 TRBV29-1 . . CSVVGQGRDEQYF TGCAGCGTTGTAGGCCAGGGACGGGACGAGCAGTACTTC